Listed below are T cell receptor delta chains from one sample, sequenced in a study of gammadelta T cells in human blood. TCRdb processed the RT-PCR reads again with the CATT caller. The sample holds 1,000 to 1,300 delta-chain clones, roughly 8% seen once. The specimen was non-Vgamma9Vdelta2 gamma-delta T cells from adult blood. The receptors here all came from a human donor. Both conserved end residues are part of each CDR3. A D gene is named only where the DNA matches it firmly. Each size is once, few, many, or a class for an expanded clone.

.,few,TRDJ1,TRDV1,TGTGCTCTTGGGGCCCCTACCATGTGGGGGTTCGACACCGATAAACTCATCTTT,CALGAPTMWGFDTDKLIF
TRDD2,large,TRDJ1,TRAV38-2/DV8,TGTGCTTTCCCCCCTTCCTACCTAGGGGATTTCAACTTTCGCACCGATAAACTCATCTTT,CAFPPSYLGDFNFRTDKLIF
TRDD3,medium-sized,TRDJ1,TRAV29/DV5,TGTGCAGCAAGCGTGTGGGTCGCCGGGGATACATTTAGGACCGATAAACTCATCTTT,CAASVWVAGDTFRTDKLIF